A selection of T cell receptor beta chains follows, all from one sample in a study of spatial heterogeneity in lung cancer. TCRdb processed the 5' RACE reads anew with MiXCR; each CDR3 protein has one entry. The repertoire includes about 120,000 distinct CDR3 sequences, 12% of them detected once, and roughly 15% sits in the top ten. This specimen was PBMCs, taken at follow-up. All receptors derive from a male donor with early-stage non-small cell lung cancer. Both conserved end residues are trimmed from each CDR3.

J	V	CDR3
TRBJ2-1	TRBV7-2	ASSLSTSDSEQF
TRBJ1-2	TRBV29-1	SVPEGGVGHGYT
TRBJ1-1	TRBV25-1	ASRETGVGTEAF
TRBJ2-7	TRBV24-1	ATSPTGGAQSEQY
TRBJ2-5	TRBV11-2	ASSAFSGETQY
TRBJ2-1	TRBV27	ASSLLSGSNEQF
TRBJ2-5	TRBV5-1	ASTRQGQETQY
TRBJ1-1	TRBV9	ASSVGSLSTEAF
TRBJ2-7	TRBV10-3	AISESTRSLEQY
TRBJ2-3	TRBV20-1	SARIAGRGMDTQY
TRBJ2-1	TRBV27	ASSWDRGISNEQF
TRBJ2-3	TRBV18	ASSPPSGSRADTQY
TRBJ1-2	TRBV7-9	ASTIDLTGGGYGYT
TRBJ1-1	TRBV4-3	ASSQDLVKNTEAF
TRBJ2-2	TRBV29-1	SVADKYFSGELF
TRBJ2-1	TRBV4-3	ASSQGGGSGNEQF
TRBJ2-3	TRBV6-2/TRBV6-3	ASSLDSGGARPDTQY
TRBJ2-6	TRBV4-3	ASSQERSPLVSGANVLT
TRBJ2-5	TRBV27	ASGGLARETQY